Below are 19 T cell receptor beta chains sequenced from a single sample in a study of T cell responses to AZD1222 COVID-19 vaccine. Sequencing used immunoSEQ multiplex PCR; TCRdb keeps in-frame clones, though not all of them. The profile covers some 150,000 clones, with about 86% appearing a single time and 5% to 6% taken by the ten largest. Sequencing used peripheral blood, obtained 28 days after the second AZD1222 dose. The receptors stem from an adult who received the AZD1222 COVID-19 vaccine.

CDR3 amino acids: CASSLDRTGNTIYF. CDR3 sequence (DNA): TGTGCCAGCAGCTTAGACAGAACTGGAAACACCATATATTTT. The rearrangement joins TRBV7-2 to TRBJ1-3, with unresolved D. Looked up from germline, CDR1 is SGHTA and CDR2 is FQGNSA. V lost 1 base and J 2 bases, leaving 6 bases between the germline ends. The CDR3 is 14 residues long.

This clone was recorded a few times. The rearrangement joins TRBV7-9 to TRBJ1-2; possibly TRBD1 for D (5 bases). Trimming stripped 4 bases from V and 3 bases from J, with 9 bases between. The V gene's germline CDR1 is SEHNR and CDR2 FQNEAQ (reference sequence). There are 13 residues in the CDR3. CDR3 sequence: CASSSRDDYGYTF. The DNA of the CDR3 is TGTGCCAGCAGCTCCCGGGACGACTATGGCTACACCTTC. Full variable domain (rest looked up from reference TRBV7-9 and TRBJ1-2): DTGVSQNPRHKITKRGQNVTFRCDPISEHNRLYWYRQTLGQGPEFLTYFQNEAQLEKSRLLSDRFSAERPKGSFSTLEIQRTEQGDSAMYLCASSSRDDYGYTFGSGTRLTVV.

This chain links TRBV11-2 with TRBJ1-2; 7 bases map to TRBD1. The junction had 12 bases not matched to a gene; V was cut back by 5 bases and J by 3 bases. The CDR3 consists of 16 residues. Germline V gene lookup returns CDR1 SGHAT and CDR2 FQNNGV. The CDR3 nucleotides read TGTGCCAGCAGCCGAGAGGGGGCGCAGGGGTACTATGGCTACACCTTC. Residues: CASSREGAQGYYGYTF.

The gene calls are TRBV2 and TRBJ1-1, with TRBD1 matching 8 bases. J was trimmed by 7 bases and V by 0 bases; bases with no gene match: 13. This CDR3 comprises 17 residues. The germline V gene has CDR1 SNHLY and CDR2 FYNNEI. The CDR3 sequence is CASSEAGMYRGRIEAFF. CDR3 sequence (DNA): TGTGCCAGCAGTGAAGCCGGCATGTACAGGGGGAGGATTGAAGCTTTCTTT.

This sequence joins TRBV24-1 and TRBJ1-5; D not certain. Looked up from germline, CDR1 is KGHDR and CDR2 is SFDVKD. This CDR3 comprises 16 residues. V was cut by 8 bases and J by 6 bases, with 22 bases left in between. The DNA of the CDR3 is TGTGCCACCAAAAACCAACGCGGAACTCTGTGTCAGCCCCAGCATTTT. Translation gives CATKNQRGTLCQPQHF.

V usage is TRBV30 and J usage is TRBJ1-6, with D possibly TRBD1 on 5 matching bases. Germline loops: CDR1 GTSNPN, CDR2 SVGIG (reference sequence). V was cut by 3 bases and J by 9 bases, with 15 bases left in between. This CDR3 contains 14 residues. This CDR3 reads CAWRMTGEASPLHF. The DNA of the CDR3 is TGTGCCTGGAGAATGACGGGGGAAGCTTCACCCCTCCACTTT. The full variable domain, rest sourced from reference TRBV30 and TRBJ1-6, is SQTIHQWPATLVQPVGSPLSLECTVEGTSNPNLYWYRQAAGRGLQLLFYSVGIGQISSEVPQNLSASRPQDRQFILSSKKLLLSDSGFYLCAWRMTGEASPLHFGNGTRLTVT.

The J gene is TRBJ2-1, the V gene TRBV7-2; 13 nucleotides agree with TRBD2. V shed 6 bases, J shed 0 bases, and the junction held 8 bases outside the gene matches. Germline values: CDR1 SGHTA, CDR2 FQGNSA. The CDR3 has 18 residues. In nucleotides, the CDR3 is TGTGCCAGCAGTCTAGAGACTAGCGGGGGGAGCTCCTACAATGAGCAGTTCTTC. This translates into CASSLETSGGSSYNEQFF.

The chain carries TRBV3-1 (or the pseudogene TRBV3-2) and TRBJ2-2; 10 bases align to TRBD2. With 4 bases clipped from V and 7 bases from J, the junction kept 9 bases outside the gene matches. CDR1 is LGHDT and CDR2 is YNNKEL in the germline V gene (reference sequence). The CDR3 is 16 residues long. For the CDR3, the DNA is TGTGCCAGCAGCCTCTCCAGCGGGGGGGCTGTCGGGGAGCTGTTTTTT. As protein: CASSLSSGGAVGELFF.

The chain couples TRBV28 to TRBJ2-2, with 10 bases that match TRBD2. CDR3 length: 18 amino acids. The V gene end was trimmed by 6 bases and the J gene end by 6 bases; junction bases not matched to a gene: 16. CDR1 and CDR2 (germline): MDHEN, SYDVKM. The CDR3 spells CASSHPGTSETTAGELFF. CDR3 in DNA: TGTGCCAGCAGCCACCCCGGGACTAGCGAGACAACCGCCGGGGAGCTGTTTTTT.

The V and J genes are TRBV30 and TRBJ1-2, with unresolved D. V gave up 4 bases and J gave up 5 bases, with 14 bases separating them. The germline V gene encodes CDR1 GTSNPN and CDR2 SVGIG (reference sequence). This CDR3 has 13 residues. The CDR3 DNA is TGTGCCTGGACCCCGGACGGTACGTATGGCTACACCTTC. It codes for CAWTPDGTYGYTF. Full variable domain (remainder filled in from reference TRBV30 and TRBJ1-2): SQTIHQWPATLVQPVGSPLSLECTVEGTSNPNLYWYRQAAGRGLQLLFYSVGIGQISSEVPQNLSASRPQDRQFILSSKKLLLSDSGFYLCAWTPDGTYGYTFGSGTRLTVV.

CDR3 sequence reads: CASTMDRGPEAFF. In nucleotides, the CDR3 is TGTGCCAGCACTATGGACAGGGGACCTGAAGCTTTCTTT. V is TRBV6-5 and J is TRBJ1-1; 9 bases are shared with TRBD1. The CDR3 contains 13 residues. The germline CDR1 and CDR2 sequences are MNHEY and SVGAGI. V lost 7 bases to trimming and J lost 6 bases; unmatched junction nucleotides: 6.

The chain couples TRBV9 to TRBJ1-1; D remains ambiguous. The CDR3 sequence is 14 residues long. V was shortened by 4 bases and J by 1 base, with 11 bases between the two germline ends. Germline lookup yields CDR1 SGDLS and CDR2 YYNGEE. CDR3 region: CASSPGRENTEAFF. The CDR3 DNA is TGTGCCAGCAGCCCCGGAAGGGAGAACACTGAAGCTTTCTTT.

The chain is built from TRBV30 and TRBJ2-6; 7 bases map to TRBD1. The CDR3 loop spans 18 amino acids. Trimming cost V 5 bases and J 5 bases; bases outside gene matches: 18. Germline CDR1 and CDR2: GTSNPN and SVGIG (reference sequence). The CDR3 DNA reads TGTGCCTGGCTCACTACAGGGGATGGGCCCCATAGGGCCAACGTCCTGACTTTC. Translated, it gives CAWLTTGDGPHRANVLTF. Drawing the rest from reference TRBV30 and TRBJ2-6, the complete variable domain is SQTIHQWPATLVQPVGSPLSLECTVEGTSNPNLYWYRQAAGRGLQLLFYSVGIGQISSEVPQNLSASRPQDRQFILSSKKLLLSDSGFYLCAWLTTGDGPHRANVLTFGAGSRLTVL.

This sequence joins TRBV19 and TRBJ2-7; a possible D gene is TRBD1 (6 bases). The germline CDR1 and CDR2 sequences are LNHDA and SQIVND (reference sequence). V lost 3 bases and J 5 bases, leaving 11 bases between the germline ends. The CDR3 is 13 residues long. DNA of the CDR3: TGTGCCAGTAGTATTACAGGGCTGGACGAGCAGTACTTC. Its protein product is CASSITGLDEQYF.

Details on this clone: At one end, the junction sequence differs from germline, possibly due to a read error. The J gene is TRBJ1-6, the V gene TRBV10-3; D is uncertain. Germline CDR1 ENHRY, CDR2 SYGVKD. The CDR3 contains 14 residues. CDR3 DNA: TGTACCATCAGTTCTGGACGGGATAATTCACCCCTCCACTTT. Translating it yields CTISSGRDNSPLHF.

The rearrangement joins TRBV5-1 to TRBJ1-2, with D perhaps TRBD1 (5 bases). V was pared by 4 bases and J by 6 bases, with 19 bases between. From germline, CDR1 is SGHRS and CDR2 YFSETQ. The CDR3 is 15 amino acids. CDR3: CASSPRLGGSDGYTF. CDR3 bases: TGCGCCAGCAGCCCACGGTTGGGGGGTAGTGATGGCTACACCTTC. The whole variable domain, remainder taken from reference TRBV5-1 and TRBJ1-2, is KAGVTQTPRYLIKTRGQQVTLSCSPISGHRSVSWYQQTPGQGLQFLFEYFSETQRNKGNFPGRFSGRQFSNSRSEMNVSTLELGDSALYLCASSPRLGGSDGYTFGSGTRLTVV.

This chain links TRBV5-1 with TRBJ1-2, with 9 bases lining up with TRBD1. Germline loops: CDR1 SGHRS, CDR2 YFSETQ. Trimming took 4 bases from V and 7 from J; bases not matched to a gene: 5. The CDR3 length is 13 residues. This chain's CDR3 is CASSEDRGGGYTF. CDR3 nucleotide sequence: TGCGCCAGCAGCGAGGACAGGGGAGGTGGCTACACCTTC.

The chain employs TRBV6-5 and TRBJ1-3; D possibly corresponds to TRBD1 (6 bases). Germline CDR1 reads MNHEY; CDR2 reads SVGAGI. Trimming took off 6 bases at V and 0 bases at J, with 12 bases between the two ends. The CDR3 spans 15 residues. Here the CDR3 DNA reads TGTGCCAGCAGGAATACAGGGAGCTCTGGAAACACCATATATTTT. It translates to CASRNTGSSGNTIYF.

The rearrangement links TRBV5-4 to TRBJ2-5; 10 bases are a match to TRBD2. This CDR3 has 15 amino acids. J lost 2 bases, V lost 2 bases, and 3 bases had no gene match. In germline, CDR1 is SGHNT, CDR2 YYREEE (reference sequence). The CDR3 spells CASSFASGGQETQYF. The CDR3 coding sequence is TGTGCCAGCAGCTTTGCTAGCGGGGGACAAGAGACCCAGTACTTC.